This entry concerns a single TCR beta chain. As yet, its antigen is unknown. These data belong to a study of cytomegalovirus exposure and HLA in healthy donors. Study results and limitations: Previously analyzed data showed that most TCR beta V segments were productive at a frequency of about 87% or about 30%. In a later analysis, TCR association rates varied by HLA locus: DRB1 most, HLA-C fewest.

A multiplex PCR was run with 60 Vbeta primers and 13 Jbeta primers. Libraries were prepared by immunoSEQ multiplex PCR; TCRdb keeps only in-frame clonotypes and omits some of them. The sample has under 300,000 clones, approximately 85% seen once; the top ten hold roughly 2%. The V gene lost 3 bases and the J gene lost 5 bases, with 6 bases spanning the gap. Germline lookup yields CDR1 GTSNPN and CDR2 SVGIG (reference sequence). This CDR3 region has 11 residues. The chain carries TRBV30 and TRBJ2-3, with a possible D match to TRBD1 (5 bases). Sequencing used PBMCs. This clonotype was sampled from a woman aged 40 to 50 in good health and CMV-seropositive. In DNA, the CDR3 is TGTGCCTGGAGCACAGGAGATACGCAGTATTTT. This gives the protein CAWSTGDTQYF. Filled out from reference TRBV30 and TRBJ2-3, the complete variable domain reads SQTIHQWPATLVQPVGSPLSLECTVEGTSNPNLYWYRQAAGRGLQLLFYSVGIGQISSEVPQNLSASRPQDRQFILSSKKLLLSDSGFYLCAWSTGDTQYFGPGTRLTVL.